Below, 13 T cell receptor beta chains from the same sample are listed, as sequenced in a study of regulatory T cells in long-lasting Graves disease. Time point noted: persistent/refractory GD, antithyroid drugs over 5 years with positive TRAb. From PBMCs, RNA was extracted and then used to make the TCR library. Building of the TCR beta libraries involved iRepertoire HTBI primers and Arm-PCR of CDR3 regions. TCRdb itself ran the multiplex PCR reads through MiXCR, one entry per CDR3 protein. In the table there are under 450,000 distinct CDR3 sequences, 20% to 25% of which are singletons. The material sequenced was peripheral blood mononuclear cells (PBMCs), taken when the disease was refractory, from a patient treated with antithyroid drugs. These receptors were taken from a woman between 40 and 55 years old with Graves disease.

In its sample, this clonotype was seen many times. The chain joins TRBV28 to TRBJ2-5, with D possibly matching TRBD2 (6 bases). The CDR3 is 15 residues long. Between the trimmed V and J ends, which lost 5 bases and 5 bases, there was a span of 18 bases. CDR1 and CDR2 (germline): MDHEN, SYDVKM. This chain's CDR3 is CASSKQRAGRETQYF. The CDR3 bases are TGTGCCAGCAGTAAGCAGCGGGCGGGGCGGGAGACCCAGTACTTC.

This clonotype was picked up many times. The chain is built from TRBV20-1 and TRBJ2-7; 8 bases map to TRBD1. Germline CDR1 DFQATT, CDR2 SNEGSKA (reference sequence). The CDR3 extends over 13 amino acids. V lost 5 bases to trimming and J lost 4 bases; unmatched junction nucleotides: 7. The CDR3, as DNA: TGCAGTGCTCACCCGGACAGGGCTTACGAGCAGTACTTC. Encoded protein: CSAHPDRAYEQYF.

This clonotype was seen only a few times. This chain connects TRBV9 to TRBJ2-7; D possibly corresponds to TRBD2 (7 bases). This CDR3 has 14 amino acids. The V and J ends lost 4 bases and 4 bases respectively, with 15 bases between them. Looked up from germline, CDR1 is SGDLS and CDR2 is YYNGEE. This CDR3 is CASSPQGGAYEQYF. The DNA of the CDR3 is TGTGCCAGCAGCCCCCAAGGGGGGGCTTACGAGCAGTACTTC.

The V and J genes are TRBV18 and TRBJ2-5, with 7 bases fitting TRBD1. V lost 4 bases, J lost 4 bases, and 9 bases stayed unmatched. The germline gives CDR1 KGHSH, CDR2 LQKENI. The CDR3 is 15 amino acids. CDR3 DNA sequence: TGTGCCAGCTCACTAAACCGGGACAGAAGAGAGACCCAGTACTTC. Encoded protein: CASSLNRDRRETQYF.

This clonotype was recorded many times. The rearrangement joins TRBV2 to TRBJ2-7; 12 bases match TRBD2. CDR1 is SNHLY and CDR2 is FYNNEI in the germline V gene. V trimming: 1 base; J trimming: 10 bases; junction bases outside the gene matches: 5. The CDR3 is 14 amino acids. CDR3 protein: CASSEGLAGVSQYF. DNA for the CDR3: TGTGCCAGCAGTGAAGGACTAGCGGGAGTAAGCCAGTACTTC.

As for this clonotype: This sequence may be a read error, since a much larger clone differs from it by one base. The chain employs TRBV28 and TRBJ1-4, with D uncertain. The germline V and J ends were trimmed by 6 bases and 7 bases, with 15 bases remaining between them. Looked up from germline, CDR1 is MDHEN and CDR2 is SYDVKM. The length of the CDR3 is 14 residues. The CDR3 reads CASRLLDNGEKLFF. The CDR3, as DNA: TGTGCCAGCAGGTTACTGGATAATGGTGAAAAACTGTTTTTT.

CDR3 in DNA: TGTGCCAGCAGCAACACCGGGACTAGCGGGAGGGGACAGTTCTTC. Encoded protein: CASSNTGTSGRGQFF. J is TRBJ2-4 and V is TRBV6-2 or TRBV6-3, with TRBD2 matching 16 bases. The DNA end is a closer match to TRBJ2-1, so the J assignment may be wrong. This CDR3 spans 15 amino acids. Germline lookup yields CDR1 MNHEY and CDR2 SVGEGT.

This clonotype was seen repeatedly, ten times or more. J is TRBJ2-7 and V is TRBV28; D gene unclear. Germline CDR1 is MDHEN and CDR2 is SYDVKM. The CDR3 consists of 9 residues. CDR3 sequence reads: CVGPYEQYF. The CDR3 DNA reads as TGTGTCGGCCCTTACGAGCAGTACTTC.

This clonotype was detected once. The junction departs from the called germline gene at one end, perhaps through a read error. The chain is built from TRBV3-1 and TRBJ1-5; D not resolved. The CDR3 has 13 amino acids. CDR1 LGHDT and CDR2 YNNKEL come from the germline V gene (reference sequence). The CDR3: CANSQGQNQPQHF. As DNA, the CDR3 is TGTGCCAACAGCCAAGGTCAGAATCAGCCCCAGCATTTT.

This clonotype appeared many times. V usage is TRBV2 and J usage is TRBJ2-3; D is perhaps TRBD2 (5 bases). Germline V gene data show CDR1 as SNHLY and CDR2 as FYNNEI. Deletions cut 5 bases from V and 3 bases from J, with 18 bases between. This CDR3 spans 16 amino acids. This chain's CDR3 is CASSHFRGRWTDTQYF. CDR3 nucleotide sequence: TGTGCCAGCAGTCACTTCCGAGGGAGATGGACAGATACGCAGTATTTT.

This clonotype was seen repeatedly, ten times or more. The V and J genes are TRBV28 and TRBJ1-5; D perhaps matches TRBD1 (5 bases). The germline V gene encodes CDR1 MDHEN and CDR2 SYDVKM. Trimming pared 1 base from V and 6 bases from J, leaving 10 bases between. This CDR3 comprises 14 residues. The CDR3: CASSLFEGSQPQHF. The CDR3 region has the DNA TGTGCCAGCAGTTTATTTGAGGGGAGTCAGCCCCAGCATTTT.

In regard to this clonotype: Sequence at one end of the junction differs from germline and may be a read error. V and J are TRBV20-1 and TRBJ2-6; D gene unclear. CDR3 length: 16 amino acids. Looked up from germline, CDR1 is DFQATT and CDR2 is SNEGSKA (reference sequence). CDR3 sequence: CSAPPPVLTGANVLTF. The CDR3 DNA sequence: TGCAGTGCTCCGCCGCCGGTACTTACTGGCGCCAACGTCCTGACTTTC.

This clonotype came up many times. The CDR3, as DNA: TGTGCCAGCAGGGCATACTACGAGCAGTACTTC. This sequence encodes CASRAYYEQYF. The V call is TRBV2, the J call TRBJ2-7; no firm D call. The CDR3 covers 11 residues. Trimming left V 6 bases short and J 3 bases short, with 6 bases between. The germline V gene has CDR1 SNHLY and CDR2 FYNNEI.